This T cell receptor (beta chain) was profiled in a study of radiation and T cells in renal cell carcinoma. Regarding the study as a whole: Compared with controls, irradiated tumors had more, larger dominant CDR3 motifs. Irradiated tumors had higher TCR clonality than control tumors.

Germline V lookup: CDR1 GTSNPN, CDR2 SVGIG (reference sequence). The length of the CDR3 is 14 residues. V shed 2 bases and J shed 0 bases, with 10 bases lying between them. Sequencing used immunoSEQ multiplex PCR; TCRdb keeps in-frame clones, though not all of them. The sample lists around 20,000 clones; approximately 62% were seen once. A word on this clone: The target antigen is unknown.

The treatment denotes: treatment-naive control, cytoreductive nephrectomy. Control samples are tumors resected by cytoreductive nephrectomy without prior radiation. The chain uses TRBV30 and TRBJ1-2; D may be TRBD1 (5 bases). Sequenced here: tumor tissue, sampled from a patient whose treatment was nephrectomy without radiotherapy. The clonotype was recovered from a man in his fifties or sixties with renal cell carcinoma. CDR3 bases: TGTGCCTGGAGTACAGGAGCCACTAACTATGGCTACACCTTC. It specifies CAWSTGATNYGYTF.